This section outlines one T cell receptor (beta chain) sequence together with its context. Its antigen has not been determined. Qualities for individual bases were not recorded, and no much larger clone is one base off. Reads for this sample came from an Illumina NovaSeq 6000. Using 5'RACE with constant-segment primers, TCRalpha and TCRbeta cDNA libraries were constructed, with sample barcodes and unique molecular identifiers added in the process. Trizol reagent was used to extract RNA from every sample. Library amplification was performed in two PCR steps, and a second sample barcode and Illumina TruSeq adapters were introduced in the second step. The libraries were sequenced on an Illumina NovaSeq using 2 x 150 bp paired-end reads. The source study handled its data this way. With migec v1.2.7, reads were demultiplexed and then collapsed into UMI-guided consensus sequences. Using mixcr v2.1.11, UMI consensuses were aligned to TRA and TRB V and J templates and then assembled into clonotypes. Clonotypes were classified as expanded or contracted when called significant by both edgeR and NoisET, with noise models trained on biological replicates. For edgeR calls, the cutoffs were a false discovery rate-adjusted p below 0.01 and a log2 fold-change threshold of 1. PCA with hierarchical clustering of max-normalized trajectories of the 1000 most abundant clonotypes was used as exploratory dynamics analysis. The CD4 or CD8 phenotype of responding clones was assigned using the separately sequenced CD4+ and CD8+ repertoires. The raw public data were reprocessed by TCRdb itself: fastp quality trimming at Q25, MiXCR clonotype calling, in-frame beta chains only. CDR3 protein duplicates are merged, each entry listing the most common genes and DNA. The V and J calls and clone size come from TCRdb's table, not from the authors' own analysis. The sample yields approximately 65,000 distinct CDR3 sequences; 16% were counted once. The ten biggest clones cover 30% to 35% of the sample.

The sample is drawn from a study of T-cell memory formation after mild COVID-19 (dated by TCRdb to the early 2020s). About the investigation overall: Most TCR sequence clusters were specific to one of the two donors. Longitudinal TCRalpha and TCRbeta repertoire sequencing tracked T-cell clones expanding and contracting after mild COVID-19 in a couple of donors. Two young, previously healthy adult volunteers, one female and one male, were included in the cohort.

The CDR3 measures 16 amino acids from cysteine to phenylalanine. The kept DNA is CDR3 alone, 48 bases in frame from the first base. V has 4 bases trimmed and J has 15 bases trimmed; junction bases matching no gene number 14. The CDR1 and CDR2 encoded by the germline V gene (reference sequence) are SGHAT and FQDESV. PBMCs were isolated by Ficoll-Paque density gradient centrifugation. Paper-wide results and their limitations: Some responding clones were detected in pre-infection memory, suggesting pre-existing cross-reactive memory T cells joined the SARS-CoV-2 response. Balanced CD4/CD8 phenotypes were observed for clones contracting from day 15 to 85, whereas a bias towards CD4+ was observed for a second wave of clones expanding from day 15 to 37. Only a couple of mild cases were covered by the study, and larger cohorts that include severe cases with pre-infection samples were considered necessary. The second-wave clones that peaked on day 37 were not confirmed to be SARS-CoV-2 specific. Contracting CD4+ clones turned up mainly in the CM and EM memory subsets, whereas EMRA was where CD8+ clones were enriched.

The chain couples TRBV11-1 to TRBJ2-1, with 14 bases in between that match TRBD2. This receptor was obtained from an adult woman who had mild COVID-19 (a few samples of this study predate the infection). The sample titles of this study are shuffled in the database, so cell type and time point are left out; the donor was told from shared clones. What was sequenced was PBMCs or a T cell subset sorted from them (not recorded which). The sequenced DNA is TGTGCCAGCAGCTCCCCGGGACTAGCGGGGGCCCCTCGAGGGTTCTTC. Its amino acids are CASSSPGLAGAPRGFF.